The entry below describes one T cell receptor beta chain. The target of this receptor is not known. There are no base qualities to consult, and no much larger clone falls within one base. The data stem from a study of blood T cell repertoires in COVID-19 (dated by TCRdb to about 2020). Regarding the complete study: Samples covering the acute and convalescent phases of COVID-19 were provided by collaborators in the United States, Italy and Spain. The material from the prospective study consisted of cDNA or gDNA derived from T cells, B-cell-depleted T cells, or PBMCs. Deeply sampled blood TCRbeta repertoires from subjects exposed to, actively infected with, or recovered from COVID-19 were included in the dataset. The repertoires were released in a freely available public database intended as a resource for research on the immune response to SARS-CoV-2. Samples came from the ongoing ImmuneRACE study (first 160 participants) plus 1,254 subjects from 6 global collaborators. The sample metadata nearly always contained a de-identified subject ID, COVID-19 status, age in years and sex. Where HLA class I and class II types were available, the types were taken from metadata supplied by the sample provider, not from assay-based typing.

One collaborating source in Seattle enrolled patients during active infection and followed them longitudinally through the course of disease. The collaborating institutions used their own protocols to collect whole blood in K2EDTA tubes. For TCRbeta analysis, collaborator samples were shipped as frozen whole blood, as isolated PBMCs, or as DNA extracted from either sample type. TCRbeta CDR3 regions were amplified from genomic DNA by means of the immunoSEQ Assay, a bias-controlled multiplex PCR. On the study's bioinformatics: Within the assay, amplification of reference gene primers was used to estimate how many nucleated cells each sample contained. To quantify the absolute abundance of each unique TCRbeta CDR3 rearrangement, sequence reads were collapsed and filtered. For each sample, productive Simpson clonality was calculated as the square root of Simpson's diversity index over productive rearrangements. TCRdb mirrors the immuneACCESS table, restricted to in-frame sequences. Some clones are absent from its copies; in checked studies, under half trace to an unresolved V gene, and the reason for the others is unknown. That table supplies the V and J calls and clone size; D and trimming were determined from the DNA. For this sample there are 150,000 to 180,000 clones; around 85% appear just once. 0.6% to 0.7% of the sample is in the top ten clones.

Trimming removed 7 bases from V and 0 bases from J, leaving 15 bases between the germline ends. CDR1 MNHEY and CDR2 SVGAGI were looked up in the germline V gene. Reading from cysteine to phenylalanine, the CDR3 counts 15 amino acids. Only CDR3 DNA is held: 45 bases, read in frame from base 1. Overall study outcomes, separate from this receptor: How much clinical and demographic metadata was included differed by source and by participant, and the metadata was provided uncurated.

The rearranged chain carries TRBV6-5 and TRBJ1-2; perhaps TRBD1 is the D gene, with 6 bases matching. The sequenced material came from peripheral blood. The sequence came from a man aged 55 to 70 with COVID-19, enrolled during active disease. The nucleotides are TGTGCCAGCATGTCGACAGGAGATACTAACTATGGCTACACCTTC. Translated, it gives CASMSTGDTNYGYTF.